A selection of T cell receptor beta chains follows, all from one sample in a study of molecular identifiers for immune sequencing clone quantification. TCRdb re-called the PCR reads with MiXCR, one entry per CDR3 protein. The table has 400,000 to 600,000 distinct CDR3 sequences, about a quarter seen once. Material: naive CD8+ T cells from blood, with Jurkat cell RNA spiked in. The receptors shown here come from a human donor in good health. Some libraries in this study had Jurkat cell RNA spiked in. CDR3s include the opening cysteine and the closing phenylalanine or tryptophan. A D gene is named only where the DNA matches it firmly. Where a row states a size, it is once, few, many or the class of an expanded clone; other rows omit it.

d_call j_call v_call clone_size cdr3_nt cdr3_aa
NA TRBJ2-6 TRBV6-5 few TGTGCCAGCCAGATGTTGGCCGCTACCTCTGGGGCCAACGTCCTGACTTTC CASQMLAATSGANVLTF
NA TRBJ2-7 TRBV7-9 few TGTGCCAGCAGCGGGACAGGGGGACTAGCGGACCCCTACGAGCAGTACTTC CASSGTGGLADPYEQYF
NA TRBJ2-3 TRBV27 many TGTGCCAGCAGTAGGTTTCCAGATACGCAGTATTTT CASSRFPDTQYF
TRBD1 TRBJ2-7 TRBV6-2/TRBV6-3 NA TGTACCAGCAGCAATGACAGGGGTGGTCTCTACGAGCAGTACTTC CTSSNDRGGLYEQYF
NA TRBJ2-7 TRBV12-3/TRBV12-4 many TGTGCCAGCAGTCCCCTCCCCGGACCCCTCTACGAGCAGTACTTC CASSPLPGPLYEQYF
TRBD1 TRBJ2-5 TRBV19 few TGTGCCAGTAGCTCCGACGCCGTCGGGACAGGGTACCAAGAGACCCAGTACTTC CASSSDAVGTGYQETQYF
NA TRBJ1-1 TRBV9 few TGTGCCAGCAGCGTAGGAGCGAGCCCGAACACTGAAGCTTTCTTT CASSVGASPNTEAFF
NA TRBJ2-7 TRBV6-1 many TGTGCCAGCGCCAGGGGTCTTTACTACGAGCAGTACTTC CASARGLYYEQYF
NA TRBJ2-2 TRBV9 many TGTGCCAGCAGCGTAGAACGGTACGCGAACACCGGGGAGCTGTTTTTT CASSVERYANTGELFF
TRBD1 TRBJ2-7 TRBV20-1 NA TGCAGTGCTAGAGATCTCCGAGGGGGCAGCGTTTACGAGCAGTACTTC CSARDLRGGSVYEQYF
TRBD1 TRBJ1-5 TRBV12-3/TRBV12-4 many TGTGCCAGCAGCCCAGGGGGAAGGAATCAGCCCCAGCATTTT CASSPGGRNQPQHF
NA TRBJ2-3 TRBV24-1 few TGTGCCACCAGTGACCCGAACAGTGCTAGCACAGATACGCAGTATTTT CATSDPNSASTDTQYF
NA TRBJ2-7 TRBV4-1 once TGCGCCAGCAGCCAGGAGCGACAGAGACCCTACGAGCAGTACTTC CASSQERQRPYEQYF
NA TRBJ1-1 TRBV4-1 few TGCGCCAGCAGCCCGGAGGGATGGCCAGAGAACACTGAAGCTTTCTTT CASSPEGWPENTEAFF
TRBD2 TRBJ2-3 TRBV27 NA TGTGCCAGCAGTCCCGGACTAGCGGGGCACACAGATACGCAGTATTTT CASSPGLAGHTDTQYF
NA TRBJ1-2 TRBV4-2 NA TGTGCCAGCAGCCAAGAACAAAGGACTGTTAACTATGGCTACACCTTC CASSQEQRTVNYGYTF
NA TRBJ2-7 TRBV6-1 NA TGTGCCAGCAGTGAATATGGGGAGGAATACTACGAGCAGTACTTC CASSEYGEEYYEQYF
NA TRBJ1-1 TRBV7-6 few TGTGCCAGCAGCCAAACGGCGGGGGGGAACACTGAAGCTTTCTTT CASSQTAGGNTEAFF
TRBD1 TRBJ2-3 TRBV9 NA TGTGCCAGCAGCGTAGTACAGGGGGCCGCAGATACGCAGTATTTT CASSVVQGAADTQYF
NA TRBJ1-4 TRBV7-9 many TGTGCCAGCAGCTCCGAGGAAGCAACTAATGAAAAACTGTTTTTT CASSSEEATNEKLFF
TRBD2 TRBJ2-4 TRBV7-9 many TGTGCCAGCAGCGACCGACGGACCGGGACTAGCGGGAGGCACAAAAACATTCAGTACTTC CASSDRRTGTSGRHKNIQYF
TRBD2 TRBJ2-3 TRBV7-2 many TGTGCCAGCAGCCGGGTCGGGGGGGCAGATACGCAGTATTTT CASSRVGGADTQYF
TRBD2 TRBJ2-3 TRBV6-1 many TGTGCCAGCAGTAAGCATAGCGGGAGCACAGATACGCAGTATTTT CASSKHSGSTDTQYF
TRBD1 TRBJ2-5 TRBV5-6 NA TGTGCCAGCAGCTCCTCCGGACAGGTGACACAAGAGACCCAGTACTTC CASSSSGQVTQETQYF
NA TRBJ2-5 TRBV6-6 NA TGTGCCAGCAGCTCCCGAAACAAAGAAGAGACCCAGTACTTC CASSSRNKEETQYF
NA TRBJ2-2 TRBV6-1 NA TGTGCCAGCATCCTTGGGCGTTCGAACACCGGGGAGCTGTTTTTT CASILGRSNTGELFF
TRBD1 TRBJ2-7 TRBV12-3/TRBV12-4 NA TGTGCCAGCAGCGGACAGGGGTTCGACGAGCAGTACTTC CASSGQGFDEQYF
NA TRBJ1-5 TRBV28 few TGTGCCAGCAGTTTAGATCTACGGGCTTACAATCAGCCCCAGCATTTT CASSLDLRAYNQPQHF
NA TRBJ1-1 TRBV5-1 many TGCGCCAGCAGTTCCAGGAACATGAACACTGAAGCTTTCTTT CASSSRNMNTEAFF